This T cell receptor (beta chain) derives from a study of blood T cell repertoires in COVID-19. Study in general: Acute and convalescent COVID-19 specimens originated in the United States, Italy and Spain.

Original handling: Amplification from reference gene primers served as the basis for estimated nucleated cell counts. The table came from immunoSEQ multiplex PCR; TCRdb's copy has only in-frame clones and leaves some out. V and J calls and clone size are those listed in that table; D and trimming were worked out from the DNA. In the table there are 150,000 to 200,000 clones, around 83% of which are singletons. Trimming shortened V by 4 bases and J by 0 bases, and 7 bases separated the two germline ends. The CDR3 consists of 13 residues. Germline V gene lookup returns CDR1 SGHTA and CDR2 FQGNSA. V is TRBV7-2 and J is TRBJ2-7, with D perhaps TRBD1 (5 bases). The origin of this receptor is a woman aged 40 to 55 in a cohort exposed to, infected with or recovered from COVID-19 (not recorded which). The sample taken for sequencing was PBMCs or T cells enriched from blood (not recorded which). Here the CDR3 DNA reads TGTGCCAGCAGCTCAGGGTCCTCCTACGAGCAGTACTTC. Amino acids: CASSSGSSYEQYF.